This T cell receptor (beta chain) emerged from a study of blood T cells in healthy people across ages. The use of a sample-barcoded 5' primer and a J-beta primer mix characterized a second PCR of roughly 6 to 11 cycles. Unique molecular identifiers of 12 random nucleotides labeled each cDNA. All samples gave at least 2.5 million CDR3-containing paired-end reads. TCRdb re-analysed the 5' RACE reads in MiXCR, keeping a single row per CDR3 protein. The sample carries roughly 720,000 distinct CDR3 sequences, roughly 50% recorded once. Study-level points and caveats: Diversity was higher, and naive CD4+ cells more numerous, in long-lived donors than in aged donors.

Trimming removed 1 base at V and 7 bases at J, with 8 bases between. The CDR3 has 12 amino acids. CDR1 and CDR2 (germline): SQVTM, ANQGSEA. Comments on this clonotype: Its antigen is undetermined.

The sample consisted of blood. The chain joins TRBV29-1 to TRBJ1-3, with TRBD1 as a possible D gene (6 bases). The TCR was taken from a man older than 75 in good health. The CDR3 sequence is CSVEAGGNTIYF. CDR3 nucleotide sequence: TGCAGCGTTGAAGCCGGGGGCAACACCATATATTTT.